This T cell receptor beta chain was found in a study of OX40 agonist ivuxolimab in advanced cancers. Comment on this clone: The antigen remains unidentified.

The CDR3 consists of 15 residues. V shed 3 bases and J 5 bases; nucleotides not matched to a gene: 6. CDR1 SEHNR and CDR2 FQNEAQ come from the germline V gene (reference sequence). Broader study findings: It was not determined which antigens were specifically recognized by the peripheral T cells that had undergone clonal expansion.

TCRdb keeps only in-frame clones here, not all; method: immunoSEQ multiplex PCR. The table records fewer than 130,000 clones, approximately 89% of them present only once. The V and J genes are TRBV7-9 and TRBJ1-5; 8 positions agree with TRBD1. Sequences were derived from CD4+ or CD8+ T cells sorted from blood, sampled in a trial of the OX40 agonist ivuxolimab. The TCR originated in an adult with an advanced solid tumor such as melanoma, head and neck, liver or kidney cancer. The CDR3 coding sequence is TGTGCCAGCAGCTTCTCCGGACAGGGAGATCAGCCCCAGCATTTT. Protein sequence: CASSFSGQGDQPQHF.